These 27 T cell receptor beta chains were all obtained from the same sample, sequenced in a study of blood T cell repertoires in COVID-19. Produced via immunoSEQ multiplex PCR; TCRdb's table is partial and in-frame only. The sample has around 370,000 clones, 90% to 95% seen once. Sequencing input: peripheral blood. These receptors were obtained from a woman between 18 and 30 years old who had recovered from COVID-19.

The CDR3 sequence is CASSLSSTGLSSYEQYV. The CDR3 DNA reads as TGTGCCAGCAGTCTATCCTCGACGGGATTAAGCTCCTACGAGCAGTACGTC. This chain joins TRBV6-2 or TRBV6-3 and TRBJ2-7; tentatively, D is TRBD2 (5 bases). The CDR3 has 17 amino acids. The germline V gene has CDR1 MNHEY and CDR2 SVGEGT. Between the trimmed V and J ends, which lost 5 bases and 0 bases, there was a span of 20 bases.

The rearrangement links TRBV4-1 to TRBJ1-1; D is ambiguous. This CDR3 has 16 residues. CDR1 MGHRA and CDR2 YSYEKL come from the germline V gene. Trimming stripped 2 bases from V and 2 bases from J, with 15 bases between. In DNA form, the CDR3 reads TGCGCCAGCAGCCAATCCAAAGGACTTCCAAACACTGAAGCTTTCTTT. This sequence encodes CASSQSKGLPNTEAFF.

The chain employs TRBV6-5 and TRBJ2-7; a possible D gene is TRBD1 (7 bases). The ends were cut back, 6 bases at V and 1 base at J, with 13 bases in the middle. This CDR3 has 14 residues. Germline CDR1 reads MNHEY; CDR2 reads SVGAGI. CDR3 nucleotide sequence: TGTGCCAGCAGGGCGGGACAGCTTTCCTACGAGCAGTACGTC. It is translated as CASRAGQLSYEQYV.

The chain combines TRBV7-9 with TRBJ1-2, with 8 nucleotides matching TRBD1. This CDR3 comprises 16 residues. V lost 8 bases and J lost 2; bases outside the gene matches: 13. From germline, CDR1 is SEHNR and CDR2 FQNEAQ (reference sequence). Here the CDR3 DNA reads TGTGCCAGCGGCCTCAATCGGGGGACAGGCAACTATGGCTACACCTTC. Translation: CASGLNRGTGNYGYTF.

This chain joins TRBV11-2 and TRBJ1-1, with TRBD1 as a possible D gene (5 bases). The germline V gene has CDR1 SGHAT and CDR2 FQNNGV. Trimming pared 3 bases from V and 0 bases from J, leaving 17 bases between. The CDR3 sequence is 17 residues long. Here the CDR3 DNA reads TGTGCCAGCAGCTTCAACCGAACCAGGGAACTGAACACTGAAGCTTTCTTT. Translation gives CASSFNRTRELNTEAFF.

The CDR3 DNA follows: TGTGCCAGCAGCTTAGATCTCAGGGGGCCCTCGTATGGCTACACCTTC. This sequence encodes CASSLDLRGPSYGYTF. This rearrangement joins TRBV7-2 to TRBJ1-2; 8 bases line up with TRBD1. CDR1 and CDR2 from the germline V gene are SGHTA and FQGNSA. This CDR3 spans 16 amino acids. After removal of 1 base from V and 5 bases from J, the junction contained 9 bases not matched to a gene.

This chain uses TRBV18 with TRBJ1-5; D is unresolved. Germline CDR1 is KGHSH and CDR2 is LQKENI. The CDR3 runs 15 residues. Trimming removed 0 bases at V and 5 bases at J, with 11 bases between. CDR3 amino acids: CASSPPGPGDQPQHF. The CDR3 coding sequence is TGTGCCAGCTCACCACCGGGCCCTGGTGATCAGCCCCAGCATTTT.

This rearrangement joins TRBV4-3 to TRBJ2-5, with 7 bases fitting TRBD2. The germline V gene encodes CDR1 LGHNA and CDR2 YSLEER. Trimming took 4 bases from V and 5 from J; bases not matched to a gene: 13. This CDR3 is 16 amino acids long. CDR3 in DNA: TGCGCCAGCAGCCGGGACTACGGGGCACAGAGGGAGACCCAGTACTTC. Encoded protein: CASSRDYGAQRETQYF.

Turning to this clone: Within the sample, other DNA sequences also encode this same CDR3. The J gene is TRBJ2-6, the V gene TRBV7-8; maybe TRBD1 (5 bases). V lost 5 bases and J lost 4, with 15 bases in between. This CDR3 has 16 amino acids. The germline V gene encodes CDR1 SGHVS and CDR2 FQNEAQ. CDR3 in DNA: TGTGCCAGCAGCCTTGGGCAGGGTTCAGGGGCCAACGTCCTGACTTTC. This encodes CASSLGQGSGANVLTF.

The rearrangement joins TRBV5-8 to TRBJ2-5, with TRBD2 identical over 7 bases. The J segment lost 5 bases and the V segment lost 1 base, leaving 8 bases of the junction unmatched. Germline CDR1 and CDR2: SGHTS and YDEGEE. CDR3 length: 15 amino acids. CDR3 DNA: TGTGCCAGCAGCTTGCATGCGGGAGCAGGCGAGACCCAGTACTTC. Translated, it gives CASSLHAGAGETQYF.

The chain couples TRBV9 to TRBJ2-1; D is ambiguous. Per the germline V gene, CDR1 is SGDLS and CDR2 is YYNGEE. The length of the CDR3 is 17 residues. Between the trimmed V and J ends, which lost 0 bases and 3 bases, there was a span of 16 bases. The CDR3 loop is CASSVASQAPIYNEQFF. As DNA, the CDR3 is TGTGCCAGCAGCGTAGCCTCCCAAGCCCCAATCTACAATGAGCAGTTCTTC.

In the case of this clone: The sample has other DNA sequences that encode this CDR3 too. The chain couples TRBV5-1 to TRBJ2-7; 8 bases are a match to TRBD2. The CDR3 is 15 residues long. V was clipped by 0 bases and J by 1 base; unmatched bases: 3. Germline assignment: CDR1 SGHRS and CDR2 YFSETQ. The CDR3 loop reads CASSLGSGSSYEQYV. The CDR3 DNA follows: TGCGCCAGCAGCTTGGGAAGCGGGAGTTCCTACGAGCAGTACGTC.

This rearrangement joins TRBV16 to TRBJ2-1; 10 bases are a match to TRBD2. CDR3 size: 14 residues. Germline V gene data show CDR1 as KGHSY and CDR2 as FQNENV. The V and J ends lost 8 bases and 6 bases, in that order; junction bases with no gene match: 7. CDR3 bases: TGTGCCAGCTGCCCCCTAGCGGGGGCCAATGAGCAGTTCTTC. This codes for CASCPLAGANEQFF.

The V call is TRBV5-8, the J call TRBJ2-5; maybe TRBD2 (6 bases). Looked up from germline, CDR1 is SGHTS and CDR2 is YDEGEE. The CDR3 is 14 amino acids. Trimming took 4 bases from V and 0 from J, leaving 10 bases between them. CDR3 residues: CASSARGYQETQYF. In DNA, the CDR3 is TGTGCCAGCAGCGCCCGGGGGTACCAAGAGACCCAGTACTTC.

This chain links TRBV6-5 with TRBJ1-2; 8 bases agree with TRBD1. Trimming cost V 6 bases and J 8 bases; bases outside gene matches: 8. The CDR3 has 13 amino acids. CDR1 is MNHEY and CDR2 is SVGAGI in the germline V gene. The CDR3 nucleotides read TGTGCCAGCAGGCTCCGGACAGGGACGGGCTACACCTTC. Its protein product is CASRLRTGTGYTF.

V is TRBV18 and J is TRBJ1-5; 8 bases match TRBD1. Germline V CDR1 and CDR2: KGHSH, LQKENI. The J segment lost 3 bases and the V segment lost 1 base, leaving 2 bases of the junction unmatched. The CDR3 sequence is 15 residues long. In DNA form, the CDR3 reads TGTGCCAGCTCACCACGGGGACAGGCCAATCAGCCCCAGCATTTT. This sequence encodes CASSPRGQANQPQHF. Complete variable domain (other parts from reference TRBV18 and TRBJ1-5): NAGVMQNPRHLVRRRGQEARLRCSPMKGHSHVYWYRQLPEEGLKFMVYLQKENIIDESGMPKERFSAEFPKEGPSILRIQQVVRGDSAAYFCASSPRGQANQPQHFGDGTRLSIL.

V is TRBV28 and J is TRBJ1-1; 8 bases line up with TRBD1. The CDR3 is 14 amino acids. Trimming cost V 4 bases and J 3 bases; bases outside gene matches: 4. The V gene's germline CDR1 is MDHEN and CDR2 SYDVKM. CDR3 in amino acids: CASSSGQGDTEAFF. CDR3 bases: TGTGCCAGCAGTTCCGGACAGGGAGACACTGAAGCTTTCTTT.

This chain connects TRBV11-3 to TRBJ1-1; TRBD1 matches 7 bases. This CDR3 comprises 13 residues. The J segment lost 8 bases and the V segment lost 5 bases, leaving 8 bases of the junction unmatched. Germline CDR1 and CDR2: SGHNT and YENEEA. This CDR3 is CASSRPTRGEAFF. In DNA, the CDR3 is TGTGCCAGCAGCCGTCCTACCAGGGGGGAAGCTTTCTTT.

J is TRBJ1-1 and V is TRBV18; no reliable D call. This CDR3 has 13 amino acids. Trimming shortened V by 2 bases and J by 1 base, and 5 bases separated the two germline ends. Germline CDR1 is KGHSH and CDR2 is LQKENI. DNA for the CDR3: TGTGCCAGCTCACCAATCGGGAACACTGAAGCTTTCTTT. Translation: CASSPIGNTEAFF. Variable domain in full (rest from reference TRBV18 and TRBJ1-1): NAGVMQNPRHLVRRRGQEARLRCSPMKGHSHVYWYRQLPEEGLKFMVYLQKENIIDESGMPKERFSAEFPKEGPSILRIQQVVRGDSAAYFCASSPIGNTEAFFGQGTRLTVV.

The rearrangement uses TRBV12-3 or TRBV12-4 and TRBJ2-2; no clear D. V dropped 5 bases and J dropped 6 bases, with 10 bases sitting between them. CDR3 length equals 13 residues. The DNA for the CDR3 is TGTGCCAGCAGTGAGAATCAGGCCGGGGAGCTGTTTTTT. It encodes CASSENQAGELFF.

This chain's CDR3 is CASSQSPGGRYEQYV. The CDR3 DNA sequence: TGTGCCAGCAGCCAATCCCCAGGGGGACGCTACGAGCAGTACGTC. The chain couples TRBV3-1 (or the pseudogene TRBV3-2) to TRBJ2-7; 7 bases are shared with TRBD1. Germline V CDR1 and CDR2: LGHDT, YNNKEL (reference sequence). The CDR3 has 15 amino acids. V shed 2 bases and J 3 bases; nucleotides not matched to a gene: 7.

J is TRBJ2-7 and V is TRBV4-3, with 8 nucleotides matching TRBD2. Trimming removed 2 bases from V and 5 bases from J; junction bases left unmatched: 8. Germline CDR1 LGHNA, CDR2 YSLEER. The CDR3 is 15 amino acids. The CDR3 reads CASSQRAGDPHEQYV. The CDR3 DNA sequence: TGCGCCAGCAGCCAACGAGCGGGAGATCCCCACGAGCAGTACGTC.

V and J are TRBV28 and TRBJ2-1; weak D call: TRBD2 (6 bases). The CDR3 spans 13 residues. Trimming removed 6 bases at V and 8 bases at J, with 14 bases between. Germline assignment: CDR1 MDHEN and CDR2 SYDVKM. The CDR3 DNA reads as TGTGCCAGCAGGGGACGGAGGAGGGATGAGCAGTTCTTC. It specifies CASRGRRRDEQFF.

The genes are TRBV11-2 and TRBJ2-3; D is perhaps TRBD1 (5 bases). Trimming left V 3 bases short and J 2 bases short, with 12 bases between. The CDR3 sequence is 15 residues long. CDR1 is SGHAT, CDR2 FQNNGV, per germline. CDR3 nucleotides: TGTGCCAGCAGCTTTACGGGCAGGGCCACAGATACGCAGTATTTT. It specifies CASSFTGRATDTQYF.

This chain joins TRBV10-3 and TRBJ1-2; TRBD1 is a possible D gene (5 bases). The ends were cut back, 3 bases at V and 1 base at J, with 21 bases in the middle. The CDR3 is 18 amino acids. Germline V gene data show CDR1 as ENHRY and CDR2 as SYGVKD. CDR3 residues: CAISENVRGFTVNYGYTF. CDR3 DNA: TGTGCCATCAGTGAAAATGTACGGGGGTTCACAGTTAACTATGGCTACACCTTC.

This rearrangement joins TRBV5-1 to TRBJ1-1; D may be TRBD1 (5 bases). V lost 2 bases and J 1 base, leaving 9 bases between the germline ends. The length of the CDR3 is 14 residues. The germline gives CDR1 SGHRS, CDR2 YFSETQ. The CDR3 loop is CASSFGGQNTEAFF. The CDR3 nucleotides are TGCGCCAGCAGCTTCGGCGGACAGAACACTGAAGCTTTCTTT.

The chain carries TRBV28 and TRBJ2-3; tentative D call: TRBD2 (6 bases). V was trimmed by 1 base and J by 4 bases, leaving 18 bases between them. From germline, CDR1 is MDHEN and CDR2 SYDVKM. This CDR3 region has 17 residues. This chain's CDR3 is CASSLYRGIEIPDTQYF. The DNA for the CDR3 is TGTGCCAGCAGTTTATATCGGGGGATAGAGATCCCAGATACGCAGTATTTT.